Below, 4 T cell receptor beta chains from the same sample are listed, as sequenced in a study of CD4 and CD8 cells across lung adenocarcinoma regions. One entry per CDR3 protein results from TCRdb running MiXCR on the PCR reads. The sample lists around 18,000 distinct CDR3 sequences; around 50% were seen once. The sequenced material came from CD8+ T cells from the margin of a lung tumor. These receptors were collected from a male donor with lung adenocarcinoma. The CD4 and CD8 labels of this study may be unreliable.

This clonotype showed up just a few times. This chain joins TRBV4-2 and TRBJ2-3, with D hard to call. The CDR3 spans 12 residues. The V end lost 6 bases, the J end lost 7 bases, and 11 bases lay between the germline ends. The germline CDR1 and CDR2 sequences are LGHNA and YNFKEQ. The DNA of the CDR3 is TGTGCCAGCAGTCCGGGCTCCTATACGCAGTATTTT. It encodes CASSPGSYTQYF.

This clonotype was counted a few times. This rearrangement joins TRBV7-2 to TRBJ2-5; a weak D match, TRBD1 (5 bases). The germline CDR1 and CDR2 sequences are SGHTA and FQGNSA. V was trimmed by 5 bases and J by 11 bases, leaving 24 bases between them. The CDR3 extends over 15 amino acids. The CDR3 nucleotides are TGTGCCAGCAGCCCTTTGTATGGGGCCTACAATGAGCAGTACTTC. As protein: CASSPLYGAYNEQYF. The variable domain in full, with the rest retrieved from reference TRBV7-2 and TRBJ2-5, is GAGVSQSPSNKVTEKGKDVELRCDPISGHTALYWYRQSLGQGLEFLIYFQGNSAPDKSGLPSDRFSAERTGGSVSTLTIQRTQQEDSAVYLCASSPLYGAYNEQYFGPGTRLLVL.

The chain is built from TRBV27 and TRBJ2-3; 8 bases fit TRBD2. CDR3 length: 15 residues. Germline V CDR1 and CDR2: MNHEY, SMNVEV (reference sequence). The CDR3 DNA sequence: TGTGGCGGGGGGTTGAGTGGCCGTGACACAGAGACCCAGTATTTT. This gives the protein CGGGLSGRDTETQYF.

This clonotype was counted many times. The rearrangement joins TRBV6-4 to TRBJ2-3; TRBD2 might be the D (5 bases). From germline, CDR1 is MRHNA and CDR2 SNTAGT. The CDR3 contains 14 residues. V lost 0 bases and J 1 base, leaving 5 bases between the germline ends. The CDR3 sequence: CASSDSGGTDTQYF. CDR3 DNA: TGTGCCAGCAGTGACTCGGGAGGCACAGATACGCAGTATTTT.